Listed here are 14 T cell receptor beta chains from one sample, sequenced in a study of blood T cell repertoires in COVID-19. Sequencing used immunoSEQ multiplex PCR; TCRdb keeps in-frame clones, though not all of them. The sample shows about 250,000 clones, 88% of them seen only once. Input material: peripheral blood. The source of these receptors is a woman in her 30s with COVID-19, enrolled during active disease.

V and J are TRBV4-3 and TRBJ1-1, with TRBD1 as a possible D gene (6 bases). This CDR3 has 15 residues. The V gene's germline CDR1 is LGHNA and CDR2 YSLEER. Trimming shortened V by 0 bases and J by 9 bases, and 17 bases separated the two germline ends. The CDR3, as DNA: TGCGCCAGCAGCCAAGAGGTCGGCAGGGGTTATCAAGCTTTCTTT. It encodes CASSQEVGRGYQAFF.

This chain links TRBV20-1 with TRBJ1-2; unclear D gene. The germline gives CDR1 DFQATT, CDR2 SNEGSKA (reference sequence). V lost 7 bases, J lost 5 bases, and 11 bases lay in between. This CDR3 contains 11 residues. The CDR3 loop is CSVRRGYGYTF. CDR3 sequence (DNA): TGCAGTGTACGTCGGGGATATGGCTACACCTTC.

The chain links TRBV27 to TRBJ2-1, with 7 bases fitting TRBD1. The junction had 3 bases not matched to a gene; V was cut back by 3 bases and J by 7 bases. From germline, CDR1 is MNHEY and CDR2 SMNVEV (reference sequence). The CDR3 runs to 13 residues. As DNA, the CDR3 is TGTGCCAGCAGTTTTTCCAGGGGGAATGAGCAGTTCTTC. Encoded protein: CASSFSRGNEQFF.

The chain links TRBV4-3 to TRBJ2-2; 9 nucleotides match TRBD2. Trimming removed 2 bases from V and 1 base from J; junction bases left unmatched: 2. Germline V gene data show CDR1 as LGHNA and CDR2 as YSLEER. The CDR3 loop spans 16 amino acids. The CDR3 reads CASSQFSGRNTGELFF. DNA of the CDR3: TGCGCCAGCAGCCAATTTAGCGGGAGGAACACCGGGGAGCTGTTTTTT.

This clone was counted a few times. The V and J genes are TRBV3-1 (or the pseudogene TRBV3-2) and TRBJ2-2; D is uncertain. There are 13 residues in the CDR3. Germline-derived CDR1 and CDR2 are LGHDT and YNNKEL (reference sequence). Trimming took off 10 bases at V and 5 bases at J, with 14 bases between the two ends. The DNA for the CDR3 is TGTGCCACCGCCAGACTGGGTACCGGGGAGCTGTTTTTT. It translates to CATARLGTGELFF.

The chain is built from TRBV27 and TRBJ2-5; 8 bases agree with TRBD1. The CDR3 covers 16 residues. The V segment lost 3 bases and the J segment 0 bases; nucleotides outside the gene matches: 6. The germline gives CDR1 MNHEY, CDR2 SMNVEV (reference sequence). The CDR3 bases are TGTGCCAGCAGTTTGTCGGGACAGGCCCACCAAGAGACCCAGTACTTC. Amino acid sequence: CASSLSGQAHQETQYF.

The CDR3 loop is CASSSLGQGRTDNEQFF. The CDR3 region has the DNA TGTGCCAGCAGCTCTCTCGGACAGGGCAGAACAGACAATGAGCAGTTCTTC. The gene calls are TRBV7-9 and TRBJ2-1; 8 bases fit TRBD1. The V and J ends lost 4 bases and 5 bases, in that order; junction bases with no gene match: 13. CDR1 SEHNR and CDR2 FQNEAQ come from the germline V gene (reference sequence). The CDR3 spans 17 residues.

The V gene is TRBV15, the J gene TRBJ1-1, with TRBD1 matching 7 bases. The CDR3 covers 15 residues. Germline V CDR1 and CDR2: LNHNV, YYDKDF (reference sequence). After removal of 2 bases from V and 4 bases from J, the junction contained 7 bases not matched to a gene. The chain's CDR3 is CATSRPRGFGTEAFF. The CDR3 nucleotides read TGTGCCACCAGCAGACCCAGGGGGTTTGGCACTGAAGCTTTCTTT.

The CDR3 spells CASSPPNRGTDTQYF. CDR3 coding DNA: TGTGCCAGCTCACCACCAAACAGGGGTACAGATACGCAGTATTTT. V and J are TRBV18 and TRBJ2-3, with 7 nucleotides matching TRBD1. The germline V gene encodes CDR1 KGHSH and CDR2 LQKENI. The CDR3 has 15 amino acids. Trimming at V came to 0 bases and at J to 3 bases, leaving 3 bases not matched to a gene.

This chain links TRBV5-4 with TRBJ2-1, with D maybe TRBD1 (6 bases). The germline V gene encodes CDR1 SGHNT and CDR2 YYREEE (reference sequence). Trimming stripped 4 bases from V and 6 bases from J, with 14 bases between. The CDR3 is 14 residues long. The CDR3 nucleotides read TGTGCCAGCAGCCCTGGACAGAAGGGCAATGAGCAGTTCTTC. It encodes CASSPGQKGNEQFF.

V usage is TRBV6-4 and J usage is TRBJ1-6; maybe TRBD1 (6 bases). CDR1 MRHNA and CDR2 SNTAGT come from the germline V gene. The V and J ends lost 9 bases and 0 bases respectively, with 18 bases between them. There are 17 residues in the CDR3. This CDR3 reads CARIPRTASSYNSPLHF. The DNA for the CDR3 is TGTGCCAGGATACCGCGGACAGCGAGCTCCTATAATTCACCCCTCCACTTT.

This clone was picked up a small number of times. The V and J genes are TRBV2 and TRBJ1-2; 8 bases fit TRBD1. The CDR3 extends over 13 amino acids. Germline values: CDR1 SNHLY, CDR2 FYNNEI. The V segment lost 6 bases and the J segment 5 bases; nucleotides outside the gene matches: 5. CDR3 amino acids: CASRQDRDYGYTF. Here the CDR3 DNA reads TGTGCCAGCAGGCAGGACAGGGATTATGGCTACACCTTC.

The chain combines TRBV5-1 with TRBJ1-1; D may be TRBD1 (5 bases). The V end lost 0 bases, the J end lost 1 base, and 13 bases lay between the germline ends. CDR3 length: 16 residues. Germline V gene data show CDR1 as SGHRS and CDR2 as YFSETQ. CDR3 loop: CASSLGWGVQNTEAFF. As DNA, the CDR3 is TGCGCCAGCAGCTTGGGGTGGGGGGTACAGAACACTGAAGCTTTCTTT.

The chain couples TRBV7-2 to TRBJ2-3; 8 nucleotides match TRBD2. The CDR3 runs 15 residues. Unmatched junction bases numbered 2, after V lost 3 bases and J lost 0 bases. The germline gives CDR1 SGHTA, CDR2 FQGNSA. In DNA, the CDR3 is TGTGCCAGCAGCTTTCTAGCGGGCAGCACAGATACGCAGTATTTT. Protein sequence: CASSFLAGSTDTQYF.